This T cell receptor beta chain appears in the sequencing data of a study of T-cell reconstitution after alpha-beta-depleted transplantation in children. Study results and caveats: Surviving recipient T cells and intrathymic progenitors accounted for some patients' high TCRbeta diversity at day 60. T cells produced anew were the main source of T-cell counts and diversity one year after transplant. There were reportedly several hundred expanded graft clones from which alpha-beta T cells came about two months after transplant.

The TCRbeta library incorporated unique molecular identifiers. TCRdb passed the PCR reads through MiXCR, listing each CDR3 protein once. The sample lists hundreds of thousands of distinct CDR3 sequences; about an eighth were seen once. This clonotype was detected only a few times. Its antigen is as yet unknown. The source of this sequence is a girl between 2 and 10 years old with congenital amegakaryocytic thrombocytopenia, due to receive a stem cell transplant. The sequencing used PBMCs, collected before TCRalphabeta/CD19-depleted stem cell transplant.

The CDR3 DNA reads TGCAGCGTTGTCGCCACCTGGGGGGAGGGCTACACCTTC. Translation gives CSVVATWGEGYTF. The chain has TRBV29-1 and TRBJ1-2; TRBD1 is a possible D gene (5 bases). The CDR3 covers 13 residues. V was trimmed by 4 bases and J by 8 bases, leaving 17 bases between them. In germline, CDR1 is SQVTM, CDR2 ANQGSEA.